One sample yielded the 5 T cell receptor beta chains listed below, sequenced in a study of PD-1 blockade in classical Hodgkin lymphoma. Produced via immunoSEQ multiplex PCR; TCRdb's table is partial and in-frame only. The table lists roughly 50,000 clones, nearly 90% of them singletons. This sample's time point: cycle 4 day 1 (C4D1), after 5 to 7 weeks of nivolumab. All patients relapsed after autologous stem cell transplantation, and brentuximab vedotin exposure varied. Sequencing used peripheral blood mononuclear cells (PBMCs), obtained before the fourth cycle of nivolumab. These receptors all come from a human donor with classical Hodgkin lymphoma.

This sequence joins TRBV9 and TRBJ2-5, with D perhaps matching TRBD1 (6 bases). Germline V gene lookup returns CDR1 SGDLS and CDR2 YYNGEE. Trimming shortened V by 0 bases and J by 2 bases, and 14 bases separated the two germline ends. This CDR3 is 16 amino acids long. This CDR3 reads CASSVEVTGLQETQYF. The CDR3 bases are TGTGCCAGCAGCGTAGAGGTTACAGGGCTACAAGAGACCCAGTACTTC. Combining the CDR3 with reference TRBV9 and TRBJ2-5 gives the whole variable domain DSGVTQTPKHLITATGQRVTLRCSPRSGDLSVYWYQQSLDQGLQFLIQYYNGEERAKGNILERFSAQQFPDLHSELNLSSLELGDSALYFCASSVEVTGLQETQYFGPGTRLLVL.

The CDR3: CASSLGSQETQYF. CDR3 in DNA: TGTGCCAGCAGCTTGGGAAGCCAAGAGACCCAGTACTTC. The genes are TRBV7-3 and TRBJ2-5; D gene ambiguous. Trimming took 3 bases from V and 1 from J, leaving 6 bases between them. The length of the CDR3 is 13 residues. Per the germline V gene, CDR1 is SGHTA and CDR2 is FQGTGA.

The rearrangement links TRBV5-1 to TRBJ2-3, with TRBD1 identical over 9 bases. The CDR3 extends over 15 amino acids. Germline-derived CDR1 and CDR2 are SGHRS and YFSETQ. Trimming cost V 0 bases and J 5 bases; bases outside gene matches: 4. This chain's CDR3 is CASSLAGQGKDTQYF. As DNA, the CDR3 is TGCGCCAGCAGCTTGGCCGGACAGGGGAAAGATACGCAGTATTTT. Together with reference TRBV5-1 and TRBJ2-3, the CDR3 gives the full variable domain: KAGVTQTPRYLIKTRGQQVTLSCSPISGHRSVSWYQQTPGQGLQFLFEYFSETQRNKGNFPGRFSGRQFSNSRSEMNVSTLELGDSALYLCASSLAGQGKDTQYFGPGTRLTVL.

The chain has TRBV29-1 and TRBJ2-6, with D perhaps TRBD2 (5 bases). This CDR3 is 14 amino acids long. CDR1 and CDR2 from the germline V gene are SQVTM and ANQGSEA. Trimming removed 4 bases at V and 0 bases at J, with 7 bases between. CDR3 protein: CSVVATSGANVLTF. CDR3 in DNA: TGCAGCGTTGTAGCGACCTCTGGGGCCAACGTCCTGACTTTC.

Of note for this clone: The same CDR3 can be traced to other DNA sequences in this sample. The J gene is TRBJ2-7, the V gene TRBV4-1, with D hard to call. Germline V gene data show CDR1 as MGHRA and CDR2 as YSYEKL. CDR3 length equals 15 residues. With 3 bases removed from V and 2 bases from J, the gap between germline ends came to 14 bases. The DNA for the CDR3 is TGCGCCAGCAGCCATTTGTCTATCCAACCCTACGAGCAGTACTTC. Translating gives CASSHLSIQPYEQYF.